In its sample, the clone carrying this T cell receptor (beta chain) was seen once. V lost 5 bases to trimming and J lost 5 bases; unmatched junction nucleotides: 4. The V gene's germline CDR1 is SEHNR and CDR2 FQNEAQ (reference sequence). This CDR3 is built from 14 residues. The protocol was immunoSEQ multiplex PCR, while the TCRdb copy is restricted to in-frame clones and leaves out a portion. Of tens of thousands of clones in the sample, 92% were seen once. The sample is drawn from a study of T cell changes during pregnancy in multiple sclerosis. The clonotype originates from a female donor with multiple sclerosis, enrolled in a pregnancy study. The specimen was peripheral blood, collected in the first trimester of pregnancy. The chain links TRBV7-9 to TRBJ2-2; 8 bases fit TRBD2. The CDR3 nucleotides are TGTGCCAGCAGCCAAATAGCGGGAACCGGGGAGCTGTTTTTT. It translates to CASSQIAGTGELFF.